The clone carrying this T cell receptor (beta chain) was picked up a small number of times. This sample was included in a study of T-cell reconstitution after alpha-beta-depleted transplantation in children. A TCRbeta library incorporating unique molecular identifiers was prepared. From the PCR reads, TCRdb called clonotypes with MiXCR, one entry per CDR3 protein. The repertoire consists of 800,000 to 1,000,000 distinct CDR3 sequences, with roughly 29% occurring once and the leading ten covering about 28%. Trimming left V 8 bases short and J 3 bases short, with 16 bases between. The CDR3 covers 14 residues. Germline V lookup: CDR1 SQVTM, CDR2 ANQGSEA.

This receptor was identified in a boy in the first two years of life who had a stem cell transplant for SCID, so the T cells may come from the graft donor. The V call is TRBV29-1, the J call TRBJ2-2; perhaps TRBD1 as D (5 bases). Material: PBMCs, mostly from graft donor cells, obtained 360 days after TCRalphabeta/CD19-depleted stem cell transplant. The CDR3 reads CSFAGILDTGELFF. In DNA, the CDR3 is TGCAGCTTCGCAGGGATCCTGGACACCGGGGAGCTGTTTTTT.